In this sample, the clone carrying this T cell receptor beta chain turned up many times. Its antigen remains unidentified. Enrollment excluded any patients with other autoimmune diseases, uncontrolled infections, pregnancy or lactation. PBMCs were density-gradient isolated from about 9.6 ml fresh blood. This record comes from a study of Graves' ophthalmopathy and Graves' hyperthyroidism. Notes on the study in general: Classification of ophthalmopathy versus stable hyperthyroidism by a 13-signature model yielded about 88% sensitivity and just under 83% specificity. Predictions made by the model for ophthalmopathy progression reached roughly 70% sensitivity and almost 75% specificity.

This CDR3 is built from 14 residues. Germline lookup yields CDR1 SGHRS and CDR2 YFSETQ. V lost 2 bases to trimming and J lost 6 bases, with 14 bases between them. TCR beta CDR3 amplification used RNA transcripts. The first-round RT-PCR employed HTBI primers together with the Qiagen OneStep RT-PCR kit. A multiplex PCR was then performed as the second round. One entry per CDR3 protein, called by TCRdb with MiXCR from the multiplex PCR reads. The data contain fewer than 400,000 distinct CDR3 sequences, around 20% of them singletons. The sample consisted of peripheral blood. This chain links TRBV5-1 with TRBJ1-2, with D uncertain. This clonotype originated in a woman younger than 30 with Graves' ophthalmopathy. DNA of the CDR3: TGCGCCAGCAGCTTCGGAAGTGCGGCCAATGGCTACACCTTC. It specifies CASSFGSAANGYTF. The entire variable domain, with the rest obtained from reference TRBV5-1 and TRBJ1-2, is as follows: KAGVTQTPRYLIKTRGQQVTLSCSPISGHRSVSWYQQTPGQGLQFLFEYFSETQRNKGNFPGRFSGRQFSNSRSEMNVSTLELGDSALYLCASSFGSAANGYTFGSGTRLTVV.